The 2 T cell receptor beta chains presented below share a single source sample, sequenced in a study of technical replicates of blood from a handful of donors. Profiling relied on immunoSEQ multiplex PCR, and the TCRdb table lists in-frame clones only, not all of them. The table includes tens of thousands of clones, just under 95% detected once. Material for sequencing was PBMCs. These receptors were obtained from a human donor in good health. Some clones in this sample may be carry-over from other donors' samples.

This clone was seen once. The rearrangement joins TRBV20-1 to TRBJ2-7; 8 bases map to TRBD1. CDR3 length: 11 amino acids. The ends lost 6 bases at V and 13 bases at J; junction bases unmatched: 11. Per germline, CDR1 DFQATT and CDR2 SNEGSKA (reference sequence). The CDR3 protein is CSAPIGQGFYF. In nucleotides, the CDR3 is TGCAGTGCCCCAATCGGACAGGGCTTTTACTTC.

This rearrangement joins TRBV4-2 to TRBJ2-3, with 10 nucleotides matching TRBD2. The CDR3 covers 19 residues. Germline V CDR1 and CDR2: LGHNA, YNFKEQ. V shed 0 bases, J shed 0 bases, and the junction held 9 bases outside the gene matches. The CDR3 nucleotides are TGTGCCAGCAGCCAAGATTCGGCTAGCGGGGGCGCGAGCACAGATACGCAGTATTTT. The encoded protein is CASSQDSASGGASTDTQYF.